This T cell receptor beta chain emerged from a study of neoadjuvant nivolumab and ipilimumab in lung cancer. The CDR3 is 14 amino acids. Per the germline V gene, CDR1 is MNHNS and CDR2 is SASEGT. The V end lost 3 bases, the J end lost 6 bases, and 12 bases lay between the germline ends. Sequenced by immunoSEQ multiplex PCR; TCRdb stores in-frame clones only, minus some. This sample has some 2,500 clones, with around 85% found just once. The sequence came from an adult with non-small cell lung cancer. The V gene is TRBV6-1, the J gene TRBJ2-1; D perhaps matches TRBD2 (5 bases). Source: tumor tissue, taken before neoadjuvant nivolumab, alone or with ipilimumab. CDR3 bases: TGTGCCAGCAGTGATGCCGGACTCCCCAATGAGCAGTTCTTC. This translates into CASSDAGLPNEQFF.